The 14 T cell receptor beta chains given below trace back to one sample, sequenced in a study of blood T cell repertoires in COVID-19. Method: immunoSEQ multiplex PCR; TCRdb's copy keeps in-frame clones and lacks some. Among about 18,000 clones, roughly 86% were seen once, and the ten largest hold roughly 8.3%. The specimen sequenced was peripheral blood. These receptor sequences come from a human donor in a cohort sampled during active COVID-19. The donor label of this sample is uncertain.

This chain joins TRBV27 and TRBJ2-3; TRBD2 aligns across 8 bases. The length of the CDR3 is 16 residues. V was clipped by 8 bases and J by 5 bases; unmatched bases: 15. Germline V gene sequence: CDR1 MNHEY, CDR2 SMNVEV (reference sequence). CDR3 bases: TGTGCCAGCCCATGGCCACTAGCGGTGGAGGGAGATACGCAGTATTTT. This encodes CASPWPLAVEGDTQYF.

The chain is built from TRBV27 and TRBJ2-5, with a weak D call TRBD2 (5 bases). Germline V lookup: CDR1 MNHEY, CDR2 SMNVEV (reference sequence). Trimming stripped 2 bases from V and 1 base from J, with 14 bases between. CDR3 length: 16 amino acids. This CDR3 reads CASSLAFWESQETQYF. The CDR3 coding sequence is TGTGCCAGCAGTTTAGCGTTCTGGGAGAGCCAAGAGACCCAGTACTTC.

The V gene is TRBV24-1, the J gene TRBJ1-4; tentatively, D is TRBD1 (6 bases). The germline CDR1 and CDR2 sequences are KGHDR and SFDVKD. The CDR3 is 13 residues long. The V gene lost 9 bases and the J gene lost 7 bases, with 14 bases spanning the gap. Written as DNA, the CDR3 is TGTGCCACCCAGGCAGGGGTGGGTGAAAAACTGTTTTTT. This codes for CATQAGVGEKLFF.

This chain connects TRBV5-1 to TRBJ2-1; 7 bases are a match to TRBD2. The CDR3 loop spans 16 amino acids. V lost 4 bases and J lost 1; bases outside the gene matches: 8. The germline V gene has CDR1 SGHRS and CDR2 YFSETQ. CDR3: CASSLAGSGSYNEQFF. CDR3 nucleotide sequence: TGCGCCAGCAGCCTGGCGGGTAGCGGGTCCTACAATGAGCAGTTCTTC.

The chain is built from TRBV5-4 and TRBJ1-5; D is perhaps TRBD1 (6 bases). The CDR3 is made up of 16 amino acids. Germline-derived CDR1 and CDR2 are SGHNT and YYREEE (reference sequence). Deletions cut 0 bases from V and 0 bases from J, with 10 bases between. The CDR3 nucleotides read TGTGCCAGCAGCTTGGGGGGGCCGGATAGCAATCAGCCCCAGCATTTT. This translates into CASSLGGPDSNQPQHF.

This clone was found once. This chain joins TRBV2 and TRBJ2-7; possible D gene TRBD2, 6 bases. Germline assignment: CDR1 SNHLY and CDR2 FYNNEI. V dropped 5 bases and J dropped 6 bases, with 11 bases sitting between them. This CDR3 is built from 12 residues. CDR3 sequence reads: CASSFSSVEQYF. DNA for the CDR3: TGTGCCAGCAGTTTTTCTAGCGTCGAGCAGTACTTC.

The rearrangement joins TRBV7-9 to TRBJ2-1; 7 bases agree with TRBD2. This CDR3 contains 14 residues. CDR1 and CDR2 (germline): SEHNR, FQNEAQ (reference sequence). Trimming at V came to 4 bases and at J to 5 bases, leaving 5 bases not matched to a gene. CDR3 in amino acids: CASSSDREDNEQFF. CDR3 DNA: TGTGCCAGCAGCTCAGATCGGGAGGACAATGAGCAGTTCTTC.

V and J are TRBV5-4 and TRBJ2-7; 10 bases align to TRBD1. V shed 3 bases, J shed 6 bases, and the junction held 6 bases outside the gene matches. The CDR3 contains 14 residues. The germline V gene encodes CDR1 SGHNT and CDR2 YYREEE (reference sequence). The CDR3 loop is CASSSGTGAREQYF. In nucleotides, the CDR3 is TGTGCCAGCAGCTCCGGGACAGGGGCCCGCGAGCAGTACTTC.

The rearrangement joins TRBV6-5 to TRBJ1-3, with 9 bases identical to TRBD1. The ends lost 5 bases at V and 4 bases at J; junction bases unmatched: 3. Per germline, CDR1 MNHEY and CDR2 SVGAGI. This CDR3 is 14 amino acids long. CDR3 in DNA: TGTGCCAGCAGTCGGGGACAGGGCGGAAACACCATATATTTT. It is translated as CASSRGQGGNTIYF.

The V and J genes are TRBV27 and TRBJ2-3; D is perhaps TRBD2 (7 bases). CDR1 is MNHEY, CDR2 SMNVEV, per germline (reference sequence). V gave up 6 bases and J gave up 0 bases, with 13 bases separating them. The CDR3 covers 15 residues. CDR3 sequence: CASRKGGFSTDTQYF. The CDR3 region has the DNA TGTGCCAGCAGGAAGGGGGGGTTTAGCACAGATACGCAGTATTTT.

The sample holds one count of this clone. This sequence joins TRBV28 and TRBJ2-3, with a possible D match to TRBD2 (5 bases). This CDR3 is 13 amino acids long. Germline-derived CDR1 and CDR2 are MDHEN and SYDVKM. The V end lost 5 bases, the J end lost 1 base, and 7 bases lay between the germline ends. In DNA, the CDR3 is TGTGCCAGCAGTCTCGGGGGCACAGATACGCAGTATTTT. Translated, it gives CASSLGGTDTQYF.

This clone was recorded only once. This chain joins TRBV6-5 and TRBJ1-4; D not resolved. The germline gives CDR1 MNHEY, CDR2 SVGAGI. V was shortened by 7 bases and J by 5 bases, with 14 bases between the two germline ends. The length of the CDR3 is 14 residues. CDR3: CASTNFGRNEKLFF. Here the CDR3 DNA reads TGTGCCAGCACCAATTTTGGGAGAAATGAAAAACTGTTTTTT.

The chain employs TRBV6-5 and TRBJ1-2; TRBD1 matches at 7 bases. Trimming removed 4 bases from V and 2 bases from J; junction bases left unmatched: 4. CDR1 is MNHEY and CDR2 is SVGAGI in the germline V gene. This CDR3 has 14 residues. CDR3 coding DNA: TGTGCCAGCAGTTTATGGGGACAGAACTATGGCTACACCTTC. Translated: CASSLWGQNYGYTF.

This clone appeared a single time. The chain has TRBV2 and TRBJ2-2; the match to TRBD2 covers 12 bases. The CDR3 sequence is 16 residues long. The J segment lost 4 bases and the V segment lost 6 bases, leaving 6 bases of the junction unmatched. Per germline, CDR1 SNHLY and CDR2 FYNNEI. The CDR3 coding sequence is TGTGCCAGCAGGGCAGGACTAGCGGGACTCACCGGGGAGCTGTTTTTT. Protein product: CASRAGLAGLTGELFF.